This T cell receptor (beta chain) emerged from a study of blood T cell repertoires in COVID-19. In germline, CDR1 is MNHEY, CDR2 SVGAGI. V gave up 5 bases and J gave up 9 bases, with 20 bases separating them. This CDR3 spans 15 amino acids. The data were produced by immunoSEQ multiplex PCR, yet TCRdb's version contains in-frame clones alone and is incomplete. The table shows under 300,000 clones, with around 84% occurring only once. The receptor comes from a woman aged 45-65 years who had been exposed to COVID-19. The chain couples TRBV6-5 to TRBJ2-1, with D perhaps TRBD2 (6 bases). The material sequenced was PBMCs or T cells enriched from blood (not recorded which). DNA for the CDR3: TGTGCCAGCAGTCCCGCGGGGCCGGGGCGAAGTGAGCAGTTCTTC. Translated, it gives CASSPAGPGRSEQFF.